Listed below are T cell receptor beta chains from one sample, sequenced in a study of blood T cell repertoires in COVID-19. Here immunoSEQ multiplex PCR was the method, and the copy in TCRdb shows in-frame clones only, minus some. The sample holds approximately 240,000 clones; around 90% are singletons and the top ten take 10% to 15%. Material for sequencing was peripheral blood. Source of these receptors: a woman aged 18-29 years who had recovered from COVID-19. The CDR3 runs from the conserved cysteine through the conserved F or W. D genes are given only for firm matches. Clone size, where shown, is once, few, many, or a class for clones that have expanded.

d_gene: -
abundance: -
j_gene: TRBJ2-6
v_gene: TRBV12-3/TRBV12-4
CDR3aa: CATGANVLTF
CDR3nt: TGTGCCACGGGGGCCAACGTCCTGACTTTC

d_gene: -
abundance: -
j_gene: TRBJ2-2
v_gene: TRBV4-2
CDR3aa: CASSQEVGHNTGELFF
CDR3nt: TGTGCCAGCAGCCAAGAGGTAGGACACAACACCGGGGAGCTGTTTTTT

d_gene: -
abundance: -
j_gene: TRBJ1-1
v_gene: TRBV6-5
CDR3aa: CASSYSGGNTEAFF
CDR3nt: TGTGCCAGCAGTTACTCAGGGGGTAACACTGAAGCTTTCTTT

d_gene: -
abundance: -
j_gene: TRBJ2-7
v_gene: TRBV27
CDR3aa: CASSLSPVDSLNF
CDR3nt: TGTGCCAGCAGTTTATCGCCGGTAGACTCGCTGAACTTC

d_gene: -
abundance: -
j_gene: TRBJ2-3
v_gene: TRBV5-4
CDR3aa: CAGSGITDTQYF
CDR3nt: TGTGCAGGCTCCGGGATCACAGATACGCAGTATTTT

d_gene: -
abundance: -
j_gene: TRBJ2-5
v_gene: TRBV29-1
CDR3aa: CSVVRTPQETQYF
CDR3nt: TGCAGCGTTGTTAGGACTCCTCAAGAGACCCAGTACTTC

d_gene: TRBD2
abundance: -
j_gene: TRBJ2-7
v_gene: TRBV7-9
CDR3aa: CASTEAGGPNLYEQYF
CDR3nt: TGTGCCAGCACAGAAGCGGGAGGGCCAAATCTCTACGAGCAGTACTTC

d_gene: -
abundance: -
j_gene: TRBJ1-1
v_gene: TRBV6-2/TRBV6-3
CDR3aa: CASSSVHTGENTEAFF
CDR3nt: TGTGCCAGCAGTTCAGTCCACACAGGCGAGAACACTGAAGCTTTCTTT

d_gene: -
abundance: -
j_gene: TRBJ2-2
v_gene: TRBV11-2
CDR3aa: CASSPPASRSGELFF
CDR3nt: TGTGCCAGCAGCCCCCCGGCTAGCCGGAGCGGGGAGCTGTTTTTT

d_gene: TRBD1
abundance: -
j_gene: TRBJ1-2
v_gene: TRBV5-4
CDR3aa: CASSLVGTGDGYTF
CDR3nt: TGTGCCAGCAGCTTGGTTGGGACAGGGGATGGCTACACCTTC

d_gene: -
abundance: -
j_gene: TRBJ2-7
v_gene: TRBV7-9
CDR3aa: CASSSPDGGDYEQYF
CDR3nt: TGTGCCAGCAGCTCACCGGATGGGGGCGACTACGAGCAGTACTTC

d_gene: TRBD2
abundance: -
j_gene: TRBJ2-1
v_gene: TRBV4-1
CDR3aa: CASSHQRTGTSNDEQFF
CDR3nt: TGCGCCAGCAGCCACCAAAGGACCGGGACTAGCAACGATGAGCAGTTCTTC

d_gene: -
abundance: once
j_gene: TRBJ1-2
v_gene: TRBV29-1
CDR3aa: CSDLTVTPYGYTF
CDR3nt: TGCAGCGATTTAACAGTGACCCCCTATGGCTACACCTTC

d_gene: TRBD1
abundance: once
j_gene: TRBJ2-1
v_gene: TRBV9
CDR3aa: CASSVGTGVYNEQFF
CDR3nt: TGTGCCAGCAGCGTTGGGACAGGGGTTTACAATGAGCAGTTCTTC

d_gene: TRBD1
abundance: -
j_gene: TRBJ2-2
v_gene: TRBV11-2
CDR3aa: CASSPGQGMPHLTGELFF
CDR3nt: TGTGCCAGCAGCCCCGGACAGGGAATGCCGCACCTCACCGGGGAGCTGTTTTTT

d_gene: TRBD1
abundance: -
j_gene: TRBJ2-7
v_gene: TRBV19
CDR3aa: CASSAGQGSYEQYF
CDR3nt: TGTGCCAGTAGTGCGGGACAGGGGTCCTACGAGCAGTACTTC